A single sample is the source of the 3 T cell receptor beta chains below, sequenced in a study of CD8 T cells in Susac syndrome. Random hexamers were used to reverse transcribe the RNA input (roughly 0.5 to 1 ug). TCRdb reprocessed the immunoSEQ multiplex PCR reads with MiXCR, giving one entry per CDR3 protein. The table has about 94,000 distinct CDR3 sequences, around 94% seen once. Sample: CD4+ T cells from PBMCs. The source is a human donor with Susac syndrome.

The CDR3 DNA follows: TGCAGCGCCAGGGGTGGAGGGCCTGAAGCTTTCTTT. The encoded protein is CSARGGGPEAFF. This chain joins TRBV29-1 and TRBJ1-1; D might be TRBD1 (6 bases). V was cut by 7 bases and J by 6 bases, with 15 bases left in between. Germline V gene sequence: CDR1 SQVTM, CDR2 ANQGSEA. The CDR3 runs 12 residues.

The DNA of the CDR3 is TGTGCCAGCAAGCGGGGGGGCTTTGACGAGCAGTACTTC. This codes for CASKRGGFDEQYF. J is TRBJ2-7 and V is TRBV12-3 or TRBV12-4; TRBD2 matches 10 bases. This CDR3 region has 13 residues. J was trimmed by 5 bases and V by 7 bases; bases with no gene match: 5.

The CDR3 reads CASRDDLRRSGSEQFF. The CDR3 nucleotides are TGTGCCAGCAGAGACGACCTGAGGCGGTCCGGTAGTGAGCAGTTCTTC. The chain links TRBV5-6 to TRBJ2-1; no clear D gene. The CDR3 contains 16 residues. Trimming removed 5 bases from V and 9 bases from J, with 24 bases in between. Germline V gives CDR1 SGHDT, CDR2 YYEEEE.